Listed below are T cell receptor beta chains from one sample, sequenced in a study of cytomegalovirus exposure and HLA in healthy donors. Sequencing used immunoSEQ multiplex PCR; TCRdb keeps in-frame clones, though not all of them. The sample consists of roughly 200,000 clones, about 80% of them appearing once. Input material: PBMCs. These receptors came from a woman in her fifties or sixties in good health and CMV-seropositive. Both conserved end residues are part of each CDR3. A D gene is named only where the DNA matches it firmly. Rows give clone size only sometimes, using once, few, many, or a class for an expanded clone.

D	V	J	size	CDR3	DNA
.	TRBV27	TRBJ2-2	.	CASSGFYSARSGELFF	TGTGCCAGCAGTGGATTTTACAGTGCCCGGTCCGGGGAGCTGTTTTTT
.	TRBV7-8	TRBJ2-7	few	CASSLTGPDKFYEQYF	TGTGCCAGCAGCTTAACAGGACCGGATAAATTCTACGAGCAGTACTTC
.	TRBV5-5	TRBJ1-1	.	CASSLDQGLGTEAFF	TGTGCCAGCAGCTTGGATCAGGGTCTGGGCACTGAAGCTTTCTTT
TRBD2	TRBV9	TRBJ2-5	.	CASSTPPVAGGETQYF	TGTGCCAGCAGCACTCCTCCAGTAGCGGGAGGAGAGACCCAGTACTTC
.	TRBV30	TRBJ1-3	.	CAWSNGNTIYF	TGTGCCTGGTCCAATGGAAACACCATATATTTT
.	TRBV28	TRBJ2-3	.	CASHVGLWGTQYF	TGTGCCAGCCACGTTGGACTATGGGGTACGCAGTATTTT
TRBD1	TRBV19	TRBJ1-1	.	CASSMRQGANEAFF	TGTGCCAGTAGTATGCGACAGGGGGCTAATGAAGCTTTCTTT
TRBD1	TRBV9	TRBJ1-4	.	CASSAGAAGQLNEKLFF	TGTGCCAGCAGCGCTGGTGCTGCGGGACAGCTTAATGAAAAACTGTTTTTT
.	TRBV6-5	TRBJ2-3	.	CASSVARVTDTQYF	TGTGCCAGCAGTGTGGCCAGGGTCACAGATACGCAGTATTTT
.	TRBV7-9	TRBJ2-7	.	CASSSPGLIPSYEQYF	TGTGCCAGCAGCTCTCCGGGACTGATCCCCTCCTACGAGCAGTACTTC
.	TRBV19	TRBJ2-5	.	CASSPNQQETQYF	TGTGCCAGTAGTCCCAACCAGCAAGAGACCCAGTACTTC
.	TRBV2	TRBJ2-7	.	CASSERWSSEQYF	TGTGCCAGCAGTGAGCGGTGGTCGAGCGAGCAGTACTTC
TRBD2	TRBV30	TRBJ2-2	.	CAWSWTSGRANPGELFF	TGTGCCTGGAGTTGGACTAGCGGGAGGGCCAACCCCGGGGAGCTGTTTTTT
TRBD2	TRBV28	TRBJ2-1	.	CASSLAGGPLGEQFF	TGTGCCAGCAGTTTAGCGGGGGGTCCTCTGGGTGAGCAGTTCTTC
TRBD1	TRBV7-2	TRBJ2-5	.	CASSSPTGGGETQYF	TGTGCCAGCAGCAGCCCCACAGGGGGCGGAGAGACCCAGTACTTC
TRBD2	TRBV7-9	TRBJ2-5	.	CASSLGIGLAGEETQYF	TGTGCCAGCAGCTTAGGTATCGGACTAGCGGGTGAAGAGACCCAGTACTTC
.	TRBV7-3	TRBJ2-7	few	CASSLTGGMNYEQYF	TGTGCCAGCAGCTTAACCGGCGGGATGAACTACGAGCAGTACTTC
.	TRBV5-4	TRBJ2-1	.	CASSLGRVSYNEQFF	TGTGCCAGCAGCTTGGGTCGGGTGTCCTACAATGAGCAGTTCTTC
.	TRBV2	TRBJ1-4	.	CASRSRQFTEKLFF	TGTGCCAGCAGGTCTAGACAGTTTACTGAAAAACTGTTTTTT
TRBD1	TRBV28	TRBJ2-5	.	CASRRTGVETQYF	TGTGCCAGCAGACGGACAGGGGTGGAGACCCAGTACTTC
.	TRBV7-7	TRBJ2-5	.	CASSSGLQETQYF	TGTGCCAGCAGCTCGGGACTCCAAGAGACCCAGTACTTC
TRBD1	TRBV27	TRBJ1-2	.	CASSSYRGRYGYTF	TGTGCCAGCAGTTCCTACAGGGGGCGGTATGGCTACACCTTC
TRBD1	TRBV19	TRBJ1-3	once	CASSDGQVISGNTIYF	TGTGCCAGTAGTGACGGACAGGTAATCTCTGGAAACACCATATATTTT
.	TRBV5-6	TRBJ1-6	.	CASSLWQRRNSPLHF	TGTGCCAGCAGCTTGTGGCAGCGAAGGAATTCACCCCTCCACTTT
.	TRBV14	TRBJ2-5	.	CASSPRSGGVGEQYF	TGTGCCAGCAGCCCCAGGAGCGGCGGCGTCGGAGAGCAGTACTTC
TRBD2	TRBV2	TRBJ2-2	.	CASSPRLAGGLSGELFF	TGTGCCAGCAGCCCTCGACTAGCGGGGGGGCTTAGCGGGGAGCTGTTTTTT
.	TRBV4-3	TRBJ1-1	.	CASSQGPRGNTEAFF	TGCGCCAGCAGCCAAGGTCCCAGGGGAAACACTGAAGCTTTCTTT
TRBD1	TRBV14	TRBJ2-4	.	CASSGTGKNIQYF	TGTGCCAGCAGCGGGACAGGAAAAAACATTCAGTACTTC
TRBD1	TRBV5-1	TRBJ1-1	.	CASSSGGTEAFF	TGCGCCAGCAGCTCAGGGGGCACTGAAGCTTTCTTT
.	TRBV9	TRBJ1-6	.	CASSVEAANSPLHF	TGTGCCAGCAGCGTAGAAGCTGCCAATTCACCCCTCCACTTT
.	TRBV28	TRBJ1-2	.	CASTVQGNYGYTF	TGTGCCAGCACCGTTCAGGGTAACTATGGCTACACCTTC
.	TRBV4-1	TRBJ2-7	.	CASSLGTLTYEQYF	TGCGCCAGCAGCCTCGGGACACTCACCTACGAGCAGTACTTC
TRBD2	TRBV27	TRBJ2-1	.	CASRPEIRDYPKNEQFF	TGTGCCAGCAGACCAGAAATCCGGGACTACCCCAAGAATGAGCAGTTCTTC
TRBD1	TRBV28	TRBJ2-1	.	CASTKGQGYEQFF	TGTGCCAGCACCAAGGGACAGGGCTATGAGCAGTTCTTC
.	TRBV28	TRBJ2-1	.	CASSSSGYNEQFF	TGTGCCAGCAGTTCCTCAGGATACAATGAGCAGTTCTTC
TRBD1	TRBV7-2	TRBJ2-7	.	CASSLNPKSGGAYEQYF	TGTGCCAGCAGCCTCAACCCCAAATCAGGGGGCGCCTACGAGCAGTACTTC
TRBD2	TRBV7-2	TRBJ2-5	.	CASSPGLLQETQYF	TGTGCCAGCAGCCCGGGACTACTCCAAGAGACCCAGTACTTC